One and the same sample provided the 21 T cell receptor beta chains below, sequenced in a study of cytomegalovirus exposure and HLA in healthy donors. Profiled with immunoSEQ multiplex PCR; TCRdb holds only in-frame clones, not every one. Of approximately 150,000 clones in the sample, about 89% were seen once. Sequencing input: PBMCs. All receptors derive from a man between 18 and 29 years old in good health and CMV-seropositive.

The gene calls are TRBV7-9 and TRBJ2-7; no reliable D call. V lost 7 bases, J lost 6 bases, and 10 bases lay in between. This CDR3 is built from 11 residues. CDR1 and CDR2 from the germline V gene are SEHNR and FQNEAQ (reference sequence). The CDR3 bases are TGTGCCAGCATCAATGCAGGCGAGCAGTACTTC. Protein: CASINAGEQYF.

This clone was counted a single time. In DNA form, the CDR3 reads TGCGCCAGCAGCTTGGTGACAGGGGGAATGGGTGGCTACACCTTC. Encoded protein: CASSLVTGGMGGYTF. V gene TRBV5-1 combines with J gene TRBJ1-2, with 9 bases that match TRBD1. This CDR3 is 15 amino acids long. Germline V gives CDR1 SGHRS, CDR2 YFSETQ. V was clipped by 0 bases and J by 7 bases; unmatched bases: 7.

The chain has TRBV28 and TRBJ2-7; D is perhaps TRBD1 (6 bases). The CDR3 runs to 13 residues. Trimming cost V 5 bases and J 2 bases, with 10 bases left between them. Looked up from germline, CDR1 is MDHEN and CDR2 is SYDVKM. The CDR3 region has the DNA TGTGCCAGCAGTCCCACAGGGCCCTACGAGCAGTACTTC. This gives the protein CASSPTGPYEQYF.

This chain links TRBV29-1 with TRBJ1-1; D might be TRBD1 (6 bases). CDR1 and CDR2 from the germline V gene are SQVTM and ANQGSEA. The CDR3 runs 14 residues. The CDR3 region has the DNA TGCACAATAGGGGGGGGTAATATGAACACTGAAGCTTTCTTT. It yields the protein CTIGGGNMNTEAFF.

J is TRBJ1-4 and V is TRBV4-3; D remains ambiguous. This CDR3 comprises 15 residues. Germline loops: CDR1 LGHNA, CDR2 YSLEER. The V gene lost 7 bases and the J gene lost 2 bases, with 14 bases spanning the gap. CDR3 sequence reads: CASTRGRATNEKLFF. In DNA form, the CDR3 reads TGCGCCAGCACCCGAGGGAGGGCCACTAATGAAAAACTGTTTTTT.

The V and J genes are TRBV18 and TRBJ2-7, with a tentative D call TRBD1 (6 bases). Germline values: CDR1 KGHSH, CDR2 LQKENI. The germline V and J ends were trimmed by 3 bases and 2 bases, with 11 bases remaining between them. The CDR3 is made up of 14 amino acids. CDR3 coding DNA: TGTGCCAGCTCACCTGACAGGCCAACCTACGAGCAGTACTTC. Protein product: CASSPDRPTYEQYF.

The gene calls are TRBV7-2 and TRBJ1-6; TRBD1 matches at 8 bases. Per germline, CDR1 SGHTA and CDR2 FQGNSA. Trimming at V came to 1 base and at J to 10 bases, leaving 9 bases not matched to a gene. There are 16 residues in the CDR3. CDR3: CASSLDRGGFGSPLHF. Here the CDR3 DNA reads TGTGCCAGCAGCTTAGACAGGGGGGGGTTCGGGTCACCCCTCCACTTT.

The V gene is TRBV28, the J gene TRBJ2-1; tentatively, D is TRBD2 (6 bases). The CDR3 has 13 amino acids. Trimming shortened V by 7 bases and J by 6 bases, and 13 bases separated the two germline ends. Germline V gene data show CDR1 as MDHEN and CDR2 as SYDVKM. CDR3 loop: CASTGGRPNEQFF. In DNA, the CDR3 is TGTGCCAGCACCGGAGGGCGACCCAATGAGCAGTTCTTC. Based on the CDR3 plus reference TRBV28 and TRBJ2-1, the full variable domain is DVKVTQSSRYLVKRTGEKVFLECVQDMDHENMFWYRQDPGLGLRLIYFSYDVKMKEKGDIPEGYSVSREKKERFSLILESASTNQTSMYLCASTGGRPNEQFFGPGTRLTVL.

The CDR3 loop reads CASRQGSGAEAFF. The CDR3 DNA sequence: TGTGCCAGCAGACAAGGGTCGGGGGCTGAAGCTTTCTTT. This chain links TRBV6-5 with TRBJ1-1; the D gene is possibly TRBD1 (5 bases). V lost 6 bases and J lost 6, with 14 bases in between. This CDR3 comprises 13 residues. Germline values: CDR1 MNHEY, CDR2 SVGAGI.

This clone was counted a single time. The CDR3 loop reads CATSSPGEDTQYF. CDR3 sequence (DNA): TGTGCCACCAGCAGTCCGGGGGAGGATACGCAGTATTTT. This chain joins TRBV15 and TRBJ2-3, with D perhaps matching TRBD2 (6 bases). The CDR3 totals 13 residues. The germline V gene has CDR1 LNHNV and CDR2 YYDKDF (reference sequence). Trimming cost V 3 bases and J 6 bases, with 10 bases left between them.

This chain connects TRBV28 to TRBJ2-5; D possibly corresponds to TRBD2 (7 bases). This CDR3 is 14 amino acids long. V was shortened by 6 bases and J by 4 bases, with 15 bases between the two germline ends. Germline V gene sequence: CDR1 MDHEN, CDR2 SYDVKM. The DNA for the CDR3 is TGTGCCAGCAGGGTTGGCGGGGGCGGAGAGACCCAGTACTTC. This translates into CASRVGGGGETQYF.

A few counts support this clone. CDR3 amino acids: CASSPDRATGELFF. The CDR3 nucleotides read TGTGCCAGCTCACCGGACAGGGCCACCGGGGAGCTGTTTTTT. The chain is built from TRBV18 and TRBJ2-2, with 8 bases aligning to TRBD1. V lost 3 bases to trimming and J lost 4 bases; unmatched junction nucleotides: 1. The CDR3 totals 14 residues. CDR1 and CDR2 from the germline V gene are KGHSH and LQKENI.

This chain joins TRBV10-3 and TRBJ1-1, with TRBD1 identical over 11 bases. The V gene's germline CDR1 is ENHRY and CDR2 SYGVKD. This CDR3 has 13 residues. The trim removed 8 bases at V and 8 bases at J, leaving 7 bases unmatched. CDR3 loop: CAIQDRGLGEAFF. DNA for the CDR3: TGTGCCATCCAGGACAGGGGGCTAGGGGAAGCTTTCTTT.

V gene TRBV11-3 combines with J gene TRBJ1-5; no clear D. The CDR3 loop spans 14 amino acids. CDR1 and CDR2 (germline): SGHNT, YENEEA. Trimming took off 4 bases at V and 5 bases at J, with 12 bases between the two ends. CDR3 region: CASSSRGRDQPQHF. The DNA of the CDR3 is TGTGCCAGCAGCTCCCGTGGGAGGGATCAGCCCCAGCATTTT.

The V call is TRBV18, the J call TRBJ1-5; D is unresolved. The CDR3 sequence is 15 residues long. In germline, CDR1 is KGHSH, CDR2 LQKENI. The V and J ends lost 3 bases and 4 bases respectively, with 13 bases between them. The DNA for the CDR3 is TGTGCCAGCTCACCCGGCCGGACGGGGAATCAGCCCCAGCATTTT. It encodes CASSPGRTGNQPQHF.

There are a few counts of this clone. The CDR3 DNA reads TGTGCCAGCCGCTCAACCCGAACTCCCGGGGAGCTGTTTTTT. Amino acids: CASRSTRTPGELFF. The chain employs TRBV11-2 and TRBJ2-2; D gene ambiguous. CDR1 and CDR2 (germline): SGHAT, FQNNGV. Trimming shortened V by 8 bases and J by 6 bases, and 16 bases separated the two germline ends. This CDR3 is 14 amino acids long. Full variable domain (remainder filled in from reference TRBV11-2 and TRBJ2-2): EAGVAQSPRYKIIEKRQSVAFWCNPISGHATLYWYQQILGQGPKLLIQFQNNGVVDDSQLPKDRFSAERLKGVDSTLKIQPAKLEDSAVYLCASRSTRTPGELFFGEGSRLTVL.

V and J are TRBV7-2 and TRBJ2-7, with D possibly being TRBD2 (5 bases). The CDR3 has 14 amino acids. CDR1 is SGHTA and CDR2 is FQGNSA in the germline V gene. V lost 7 bases, J lost 8 bases, and 21 bases lay in between. The CDR3 DNA sequence: TGTGCCAGCACTTCCGGAACTAGTGATCCCAAGCAGTACTTC. As protein: CASTSGTSDPKQYF.

V is TRBV9 and J is TRBJ2-1; D gene unclear. Trimming removed 4 bases at V and 9 bases at J, with 11 bases between. CDR3 length equals 12 residues. Germline-derived CDR1 and CDR2 are SGDLS and YYNGEE. The CDR3, as DNA: TGTGCCAGCAGCACCCGTCCCAGTGAGCAGTTCTTC. It codes for CASSTRPSEQFF.

The chain carries TRBV9 and TRBJ2-1; 7 positions agree with TRBD2. The CDR3 covers 14 residues. V was pared by 4 bases and J by 6 bases, with 7 bases of the junction left unmatched. Germline loops: CDR1 SGDLS, CDR2 YYNGEE. The CDR3 sequence: CASSPWGTTNEQFF. The CDR3 nucleotides read TGTGCCAGCAGCCCTTGGGGGACTACCAATGAGCAGTTCTTC. The full variable domain, completed using reference TRBV9 and TRBJ2-1, is DSGVTQTPKHLITATGQRVTLRCSPRSGDLSVYWYQQSLDQGLQFLIQYYNGEERAKGNILERFSAQQFPDLHSELNLSSLELGDSALYFCASSPWGTTNEQFFGPGTRLTVL.

The chain couples TRBV7-2 to TRBJ2-7, with TRBD1 identical over 7 bases. V lost 5 bases, J lost 3 bases, and 7 bases stayed unmatched. From germline, CDR1 is SGHTA and CDR2 FQGNSA. The CDR3 is made up of 14 amino acids. Here the CDR3 reads CASSPRDRRYEQYF. The CDR3 DNA reads as TGTGCCAGCAGCCCCCGGGACAGACGCTACGAGCAGTACTTC.

The table lists this clone with a few counts. CDR3 in amino acids: CASSYSSGSDEQYF. The CDR3, as DNA: TGTGCCAGCAGTTACTCTAGCGGGAGTGACGAGCAGTACTTC. The genes are TRBV6-5 and TRBJ2-7; 9 nucleotides line up with TRBD2. Trimming took 0 bases from V and 5 from J; bases not matched to a gene: 2. Germline-derived CDR1 and CDR2 are MNHEY and SVGAGI. The CDR3 loop spans 14 amino acids.